The source of this T cell receptor (beta chain) is a study of control samples from healthy donors and cancer patients. V was clipped by 1 base and J by 8 bases, with 8 bases between them. This CDR3 has 12 amino acids. Profiling relied on immunoSEQ multiplex PCR, and the TCRdb table lists in-frame clones only, not all of them. Among tens of thousands of clones, around four fifths were seen once, and the ten largest hold 40% to 50%. This sequence was found in a man in his sixties in good health. The rearrangement joins TRBV12-3 or TRBV12-4 to TRBJ1-2; D is unclear. The sequencing input was blood. The CDR3 loop reads CASSLGPAGYTF. CDR3 sequence (DNA): TGTGCCAGCAGTTTAGGGCCAGCCGGCTACACCTTC.